These 11 T cell receptor beta chains share one sample of origin, sequenced in a study of blood T cell repertoires in COVID-19. The method was immunoSEQ multiplex PCR; TCRdb's version includes in-frame clones alone and lacks a portion of them. In the table there are 150,000 to 180,000 clones, 84% of which are singletons. The specimen was PBMCs or T cells enriched from blood (not recorded which). Receptor source: a man aged 50 or older who had recovered from COVID-19.

The V gene is TRBV27, the J gene TRBJ2-7; 9 positions agree with TRBD1. Germline V gene data show CDR1 as MNHEY and CDR2 as SMNVEV (reference sequence). Trimming took 3 bases from V and 1 from J; bases not matched to a gene: 1. CDR3 size: 14 residues. CDR3 nucleotides: TGTGCCAGCAGTTTTGGGACAGGGTCCTACGAGCAGTACTTC. Protein: CASSFGTGSYEQYF.

The chain uses TRBV4-2 and TRBJ1-2, with 10 positions matching TRBD1. The CDR3 is 15 residues long. The V segment lost 0 bases and the J segment 3 bases; nucleotides outside the gene matches: 1. The germline V gene encodes CDR1 LGHNA and CDR2 YNFKEQ. CDR3 bases: TGTGCCAGCAGCCAAGATGGGACAGGGGACTATGGCTACACCTTC. It is translated as CASSQDGTGDYGYTF.

The rearrangement links TRBV6-5 to TRBJ2-1, with 12 bases aligning to TRBD2. Germline V gives CDR1 MNHEY, CDR2 SVGAGI. The length of the CDR3 is 15 residues. V dropped 8 bases and J dropped 8; count of bases not matched to a gene: 10. CDR3 bases: TGTGCCAGCCTATCCCTAGCGGGGGGGGTCGATGAGCAGTTCTTC. This codes for CASLSLAGGVDEQFF.

The chain recombines TRBV19 with TRBJ2-3; the match to TRBD2 covers 15 bases. Per the germline V gene, CDR1 is LNHDA and CDR2 is SQIVND (reference sequence). This CDR3 comprises 16 residues. After removal of 4 bases from V and 3 bases from J, the junction contained 2 bases not matched to a gene. CDR3 DNA sequence: TGTGCCAGTAGTACGGGACTAGCGGGGGGTACAGATACGCAGTATTTT. Protein product: CASSTGLAGGTDTQYF.

The chain links TRBV19 to TRBJ1-2; 11 bases line up with TRBD1. The CDR3 has 16 amino acids. V lost 7 bases and J lost 4; bases outside the gene matches: 11. The V gene's germline CDR1 is LNHDA and CDR2 SQIVND (reference sequence). CDR3 in amino acids: CASTHPSGTGGYGYTF. As DNA, the CDR3 is TGTGCCAGTACCCACCCGTCCGGGACAGGGGGCTATGGCTACACCTTC.

This chain connects TRBV18 to TRBJ1-1; TRBD1 matches at 11 bases. This CDR3 has 16 amino acids. J lost 1 base, V lost 3 bases, and 4 bases had no gene match. The germline V gene encodes CDR1 KGHSH and CDR2 LQKENI. In DNA form, the CDR3 reads TGTGCCAGCTCACCCCGGACAGGGGGCGGGAACACTGAAGCTTTCTTT. This gives the protein CASSPRTGGGNTEAFF.

CDR3 region: CASSFYDFGTVGSGANVLTF. Here the CDR3 DNA reads TGCGCCAGCAGCTTCTACGATTTCGGGACAGTGGGCTCTGGGGCCAACGTCCTGACTTTC. This chain links TRBV5-1 with TRBJ2-6, with TRBD1 matching 7 bases. After removal of 2 bases from V and 0 bases from J, the junction contained 14 bases not matched to a gene. Germline V gene lookup returns CDR1 SGHRS and CDR2 YFSETQ. CDR3 size: 20 residues.

The chain employs TRBV4-3 and TRBJ2-2; 8 bases are a match to TRBD2. The CDR3 runs 17 residues. The germline gives CDR1 LGHNA, CDR2 YSLEER. After removal of 4 bases from V and 2 bases from J, the junction contained 9 bases not matched to a gene. CDR3 nucleotides: TGCGCCAGCAGCCTGGGGCCAGCGGGGGACAACACCGGGGAGCTGTTTTTT. It codes for CASSLGPAGDNTGELFF.

This clone was detected only a few times. The CDR3 protein is CASSKTIVTGELFF. CDR3 DNA sequence: TGTGCCAGCAGTAAAACTATAGTAACCGGGGAGCTGTTTTTT. V is TRBV6-5 and J is TRBJ2-2; no clear D. The germline CDR1 and CDR2 sequences are MNHEY and SVGAGI. The CDR3 loop spans 14 amino acids. V gave up 5 bases and J gave up 5 bases, with 12 bases separating them.

In DNA form, the CDR3 reads TGTGCCAGCAGTTGGGAGCGACACACAGATACGCAGTATTTT. It translates to CASSWERHTDTQYF. This chain connects TRBV6-5 to TRBJ2-3; D possibly corresponds to TRBD2 (5 bases). Germline CDR1 reads MNHEY; CDR2 reads SVGAGI. CDR3 length equals 14 residues. Trimming shortened V by 4 bases and J by 2 bases, and 10 bases separated the two germline ends.

The chain joins TRBV5-1 to TRBJ1-2; no reliable D call. The germline V gene has CDR1 SGHRS and CDR2 YFSETQ. Trimming pared 0 bases from V and 3 bases from J, leaving 9 bases between. The CDR3 has 14 amino acids. CDR3 nucleotide sequence: TGCGCCAGCAGCTTGGAAACGGGTTACTATGGCTACACCTTC. It translates to CASSLETGYYGYTF. The full variable domain, completed using reference TRBV5-1 and TRBJ1-2, is KAGVTQTPRYLIKTRGQQVTLSCSPISGHRSVSWYQQTPGQGLQFLFEYFSETQRNKGNFPGRFSGRQFSNSRSEMNVSTLELGDSALYLCASSLETGYYGYTFGSGTRLTVV.